This TCR beta chain emerged from a study of PD-1 blockade in mismatch repair-deficient tumors. Study results and caveats: Tumor-resident clones, often absent from pretreatment blood, expanded after pembrolizumab and then contracted.

In the case of this clone: Antigen: not known.

Germline V gives CDR1 LNHDA, CDR2 SQIVND (reference sequence). The CDR3 contains 13 residues. V was cut by 5 bases and J by 5 bases, with 13 bases left in between. The method was immunoSEQ multiplex PCR; TCRdb's version includes in-frame clones alone and lacks a portion of them. The table includes 60,000 to 75,000 clones, 88% detected once. This chain uses TRBV19 with TRBJ2-7, with D perhaps TRBD1 (5 bases). This receptor was taken from an adult with mismatch repair-deficient cancer. The sequenced sample was peripheral blood, obtained 52 weeks after starting pembrolizumab. CDR3 DNA sequence: TGTGCCAGTAGTGCCAGGGTTTGGGACGAGCAGTACTTC. Its translation: CASSARVWDEQYF.